The T cell receptor (beta chain) described here comes from a study of shared clonotypes between healthy human individuals. Study at large: Per-donor plates numbered three CD4 naive, three CD4 memory, two CD8 naive and one CD8 memory.

In the case of this clone: Its antigen remains unidentified.

Study outcomes and limitations: It was the non-shared clonotypes that had lower generation probabilities than clonotypes shared by all four donors.

At deep level, the assay was performed. Profiling relied on immunoSEQ multiplex PCR, and the TCRdb table lists in-frame clones only, not all of them. This sample yields around 980,000 clones, of which approximately 78% are seen a single time; 0.55% to 0.7% belongs to the top ten. CD4+ cells underwent separation, giving CD45RA+ naive and CD45RA-negative memory subsets. The CDR3 is 12 amino acids. Trimming took 0 bases from V and 4 from J, leaving 0 bases between them. CDR1 is SGHTA, CDR2 FQGTGA, per germline. Specimen: memory CD4+ T cells from PBMCs. Specified subset: CD45RA-negative fraction. The rearrangement links TRBV7-3 to TRBJ2-2; the D is unclear. This receptor was obtained from a man younger than 35 in good health. Some clones in this sample may be carry-over from other donors' samples. CDR3 DNA: TGTGCCAGCAGCTTAACCACCGGGGAGCTGTTTTTT. This translates into CASSLTTGELFF. Full variable domain (rest looked up from reference TRBV7-3 and TRBJ2-2): GAGVSQTPSNKVTEKGKYVELRCDPISGHTALYWYRQSLGQGPEFLIYFQGTGAADDSGLPNDRFFAVRPEGSVSTLKIQRTERGDSAVYLCASSLTTGELFFGEGSRLTVL.